These 10 T cell receptor beta chains were sequenced from one sample in a study of T cells in Graves' hyperthyroidism and ophthalmopathy. From RNA transcripts, TCR beta CDR3 regions were amplified. HTBI primers were the set used in a first-round RT-PCR of the TCR CDR3. TCRdb fed the multiplex PCR reads into MiXCR, producing one record per CDR3 protein. This table has 500,000 to 800,000 distinct CDR3 sequences, 45% appearing once. Sequences were obtained from peripheral blood or thyroid tissue (not recorded which). The receptors derive from an adult man with Graves' disease, either hyperthyroidism or ophthalmopathy (not recorded which).

At least ten counts were recorded for this clonotype. V gene TRBV20-1 combines with J gene TRBJ1-1, with 7 nucleotides matching TRBD1. V lost 6 bases to trimming and J lost 7 bases; unmatched junction nucleotides: 14. The germline V gene encodes CDR1 DFQATT and CDR2 SNEGSKA (reference sequence). The CDR3 has 14 residues. The CDR3 DNA follows: TGCAGTGCCGACCCCAGACAGGGACAAGGTGAAGCTTTCTTT. Amino acids: CSADPRQGQGEAFF.

The gene calls are TRBV29-1 and TRBJ1-1; 9 bases fit TRBD1. CDR3 length: 11 amino acids. V lost 4 bases to trimming and J lost 10 bases; unmatched junction nucleotides: 4. Germline V gene data show CDR1 as SQVTM and CDR2 as ANQGSEA. CDR3 sequence (DNA): TGCAGCGTTGGACAGGGGGTGGTAGCTTTCTTT. Translated: CSVGQGVVAFF.

The rearrangement joins TRBV7-9 to TRBJ1-1; 8 nucleotides align to TRBD1. Germline CDR1 and CDR2: SEHNR and FQNEAQ (reference sequence). This CDR3 has 15 amino acids. Losses at the gene ends were 5 bases for V and 5 bases for J; bases not matched to a gene: 10. This CDR3 reads CASSHSGQGGTEAFF. CDR3 nucleotides: TGTGCCAGCAGCCATTCTGGACAGGGAGGAACTGAAGCTTTCTTT.

This clonotype has only a few counts. The gene calls are TRBV7-2 and TRBJ2-7; 9 positions match TRBD2. The V gene's germline CDR1 is SGHTA and CDR2 FQGNSA. The CDR3 is made up of 15 amino acids. V dropped 1 base and J dropped 3; count of bases not matched to a gene: 4. The CDR3 nucleotides are TGTGCCAGCAGCTTAGTAGCGGGAGAGAGCTACGAGCAGTACTTC. Its protein product is CASSLVAGESYEQYF. The full variable domain, with the rest looked up from reference TRBV7-2 and TRBJ2-7, is GAGVSQSPSNKVTEKGKDVELRCDPISGHTALYWYRQSLGQGLEFLIYFQGNSAPDKSGLPSDRFSAERTGGSVSTLTIQRTQQEDSAVYLCASSLVAGESYEQYFGPGTRLTVT.

This chain uses TRBV7-9 with TRBJ2-7; 9 nucleotides match TRBD2. The CDR3 loop spans 15 amino acids. The V segment lost 5 bases and the J segment 3 bases; nucleotides outside the gene matches: 8. Germline loops: CDR1 SEHNR, CDR2 FQNEAQ (reference sequence). The CDR3: CASSQNSGSGYEQYF. The CDR3 DNA reads as TGTGCCAGCAGCCAGAATAGCGGGAGTGGCTACGAGCAGTACTTC.

This chain links TRBV7-9 with TRBJ2-7; 7 positions match TRBD1. CDR3 length equals 14 residues. The junction had 8 bases not matched to a gene; V was cut back by 6 bases and J by 3 bases. Germline V gene lookup returns CDR1 SEHNR and CDR2 FQNEAQ (reference sequence). CDR3 in DNA: TGTGCCAGCAGTGACGACAGGGCGGACTACGAGCAGTACTTC. Translating it yields CASSDDRADYEQYF.

In nucleotides, the CDR3 is TGTGCCATCAGTGAGCACCAAACTGGACGGGCGACCCAGTACTTC. It is translated as CAISEHQTGRATQYF. V and J are TRBV10-3 and TRBJ2-5; no clear D gene. This CDR3 has 15 amino acids. V lost 2 bases, J lost 7 bases, and 17 bases lay in between. Germline CDR1 ENHRY, CDR2 SYGVKD.

This clonotype has a count of ten or more. The chain has TRBV5-1 and TRBJ2-5; D is possibly TRBD1 (6 bases). This CDR3 region has 15 residues. Germline V CDR1 and CDR2: SGHRS, YFSETQ. V shed 3 bases and J shed 2 bases, with 14 bases lying between them. The CDR3 region is CASSSGAGAQETQYF. The DNA of the CDR3 is TGCGCCAGCAGCTCAGGGGCAGGAGCACAAGAGACCCAGTACTTC. The full variable domain, in which reference TRBV5-1 and TRBJ2-5 provide the parts outside the CDR3, is KAGVTQTPRYLIKTRGQQVTLSCSPISGHRSVSWYQQTPGQGLQFLFEYFSETQRNKGNFPGRFSGRQFSNSRSEMNVSTLELGDSALYLCASSSGAGAQETQYFGPGTRLLVL.

This chain uses TRBV10-3 with TRBJ1-3, with 7 bases lining up with TRBD1. Losses at the gene ends were 2 bases for V and 10 bases for J; bases not matched to a gene: 11. This CDR3 has 15 amino acids. The germline gives CDR1 ENHRY, CDR2 SYGVKD. The CDR3, as DNA: TGTGCCATCAGTGAGGGAAATCAGGGGGGGATGACCATATATTTT. It encodes CAISEGNQGGMTIYF.

At least ten counts were recorded for this clonotype. This chain connects TRBV7-8 to TRBJ1-1; a weak D match, TRBD1 (5 bases). The CDR3 loop spans 15 amino acids. With 1 base removed from V and 1 base from J, the gap between germline ends came to 10 bases. Looked up from germline, CDR1 is SGHVS and CDR2 is FQNEAQ. The CDR3 bases are TGTGCCAGCAGCTTAGAAGGGGCCAAGAACACTGAAGCTTTCTTT. Translated, it gives CASSLEGAKNTEAFF.